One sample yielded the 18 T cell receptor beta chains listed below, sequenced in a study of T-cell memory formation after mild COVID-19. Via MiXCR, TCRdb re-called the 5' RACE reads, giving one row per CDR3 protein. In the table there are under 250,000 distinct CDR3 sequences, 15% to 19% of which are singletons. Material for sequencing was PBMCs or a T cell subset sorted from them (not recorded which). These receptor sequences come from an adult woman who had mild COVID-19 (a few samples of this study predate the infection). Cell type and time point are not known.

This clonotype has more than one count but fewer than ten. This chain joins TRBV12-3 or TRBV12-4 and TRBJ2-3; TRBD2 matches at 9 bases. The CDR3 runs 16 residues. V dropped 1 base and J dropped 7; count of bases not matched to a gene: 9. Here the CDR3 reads CASSLGGGRASYTQYF. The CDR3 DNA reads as TGTGCCAGCAGTTTAGGGGGCGGGAGGGCTTCGTATACGCAGTATTTT.

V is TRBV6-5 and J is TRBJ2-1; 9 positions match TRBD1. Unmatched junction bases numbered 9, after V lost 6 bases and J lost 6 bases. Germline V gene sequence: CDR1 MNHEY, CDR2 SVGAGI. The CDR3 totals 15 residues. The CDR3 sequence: CASSPDRGISNEQFF. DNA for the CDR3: TGTGCCAGCAGCCCGGACAGGGGCATTTCCAATGAGCAGTTCTTC.

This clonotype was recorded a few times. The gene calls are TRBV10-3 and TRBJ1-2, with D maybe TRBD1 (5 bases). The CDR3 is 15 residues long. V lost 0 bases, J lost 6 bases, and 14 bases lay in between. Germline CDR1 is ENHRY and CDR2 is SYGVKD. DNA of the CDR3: TGTGCCATCAGTGAGTCGGGTCAGGGTAGCGATGGCTACACCTTC. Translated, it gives CAISESGQGSDGYTF.

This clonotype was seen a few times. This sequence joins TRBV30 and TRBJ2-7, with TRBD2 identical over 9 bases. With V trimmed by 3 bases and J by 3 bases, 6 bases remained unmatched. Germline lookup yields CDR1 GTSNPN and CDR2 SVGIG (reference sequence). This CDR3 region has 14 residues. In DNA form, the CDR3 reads TGTGCCTGGAGAATGTCTAGCGGGAACTACGAGCAGTACTTC. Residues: CAWRMSSGNYEQYF.

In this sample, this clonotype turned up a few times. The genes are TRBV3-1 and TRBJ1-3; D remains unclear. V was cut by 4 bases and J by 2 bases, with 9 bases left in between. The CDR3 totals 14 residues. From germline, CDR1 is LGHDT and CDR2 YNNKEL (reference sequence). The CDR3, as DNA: TGTGCCAGCAGCCCGGGTCCTACTGGAAACACCATATATTTT. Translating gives CASSPGPTGNTIYF.

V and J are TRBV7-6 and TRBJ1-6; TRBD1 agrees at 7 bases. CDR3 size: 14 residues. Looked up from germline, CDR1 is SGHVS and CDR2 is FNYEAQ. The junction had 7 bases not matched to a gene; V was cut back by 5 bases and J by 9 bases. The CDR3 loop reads CASSHDRESSPLHF. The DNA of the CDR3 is TGTGCCAGCAGCCATGACAGGGAGAGTTCACCCCTCCACTTT.

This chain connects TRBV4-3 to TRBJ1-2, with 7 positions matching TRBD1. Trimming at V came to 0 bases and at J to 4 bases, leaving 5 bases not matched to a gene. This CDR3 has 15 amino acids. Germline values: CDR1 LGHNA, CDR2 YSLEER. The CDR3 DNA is TGCGCCAGCAGCCAAGATCAGGGACAGAGCTATGGCTACACCTTC. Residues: CASSQDQGQSYGYTF.

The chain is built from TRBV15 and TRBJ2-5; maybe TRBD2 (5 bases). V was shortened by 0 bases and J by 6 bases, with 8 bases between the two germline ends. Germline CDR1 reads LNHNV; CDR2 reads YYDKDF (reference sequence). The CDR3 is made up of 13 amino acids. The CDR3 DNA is TGTGCCACCAGCAGAGATTTCGGGAAGACCCAGTACTTC. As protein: CATSRDFGKTQYF.

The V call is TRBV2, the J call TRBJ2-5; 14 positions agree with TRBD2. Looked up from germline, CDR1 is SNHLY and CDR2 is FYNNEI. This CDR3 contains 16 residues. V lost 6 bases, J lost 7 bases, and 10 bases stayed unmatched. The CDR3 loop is CASRSTSGGAGVTQYF. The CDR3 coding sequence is TGTGCCAGCAGGTCGACTAGCGGGGGGGCCGGTGTGACCCAGTACTTC.

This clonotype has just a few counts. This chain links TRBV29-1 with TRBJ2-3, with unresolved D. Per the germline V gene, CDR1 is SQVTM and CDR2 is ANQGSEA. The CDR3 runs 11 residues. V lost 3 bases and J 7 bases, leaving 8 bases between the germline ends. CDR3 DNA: TGCAGCGTTGATTGGGTGAATACGCAGTATTTT. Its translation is CSVDWVNTQYF.

CDR3 amino acids: CASSLEYRGTLSYEQYF. CDR3 bases: TGTGCCAGCAGCTTAGAGTACAGGGGTACCCTCTCCTACGAGCAGTACTTC. V is TRBV7-2 and J is TRBJ2-7; TRBD1 matches 7 bases. The CDR3 length is 17 residues. Germline CDR1 reads SGHTA; CDR2 reads FQGNSA. J gave up 0 bases and V 1 base, and 9 bases lay outside the gene matches. Combining the CDR3 with reference TRBV7-2 and TRBJ2-7 gives the whole variable domain GAGVSQSPSNKVTEKGKDVELRCDPISGHTALYWYRQSLGQGLEFLIYFQGNSAPDKSGLPSDRFSAERTGGSVSTLTIQRTQQEDSAVYLCASSLEYRGTLSYEQYFGPGTRLTVT.

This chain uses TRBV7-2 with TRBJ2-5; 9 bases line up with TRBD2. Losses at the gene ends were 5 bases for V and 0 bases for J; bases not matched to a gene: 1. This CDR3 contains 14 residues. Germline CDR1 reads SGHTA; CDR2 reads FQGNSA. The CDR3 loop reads CASSRTSDQETQYF. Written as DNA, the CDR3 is TGTGCCAGCAGCCGGACTAGCGACCAAGAGACCCAGTACTTC.

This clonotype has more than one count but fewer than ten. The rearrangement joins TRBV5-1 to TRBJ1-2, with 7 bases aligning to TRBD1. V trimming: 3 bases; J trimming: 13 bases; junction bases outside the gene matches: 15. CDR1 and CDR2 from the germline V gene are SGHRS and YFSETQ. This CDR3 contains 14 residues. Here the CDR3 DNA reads TGCGCCAGCAGCTCCTACCCCGGGACAGAGCTCAGCACCTTC. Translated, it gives CASSSYPGTELSTF.

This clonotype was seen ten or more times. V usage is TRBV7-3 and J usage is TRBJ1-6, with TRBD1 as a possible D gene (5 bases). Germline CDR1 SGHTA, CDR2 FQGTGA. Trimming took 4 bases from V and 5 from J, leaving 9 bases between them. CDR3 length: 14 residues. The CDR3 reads CASSSGTNNSPLHF. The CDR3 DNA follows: TGTGCCAGCAGCTCAGGGACGAATAATTCACCCCTCCACTTT.

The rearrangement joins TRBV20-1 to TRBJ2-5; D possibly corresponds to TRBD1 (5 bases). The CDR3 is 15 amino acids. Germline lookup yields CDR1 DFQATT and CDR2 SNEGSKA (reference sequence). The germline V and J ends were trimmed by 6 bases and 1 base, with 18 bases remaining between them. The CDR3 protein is CSAPDTRRIQETQYF. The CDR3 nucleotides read TGCAGTGCCCCGGACACCCGACGTATCCAAGAGACCCAGTACTTC.

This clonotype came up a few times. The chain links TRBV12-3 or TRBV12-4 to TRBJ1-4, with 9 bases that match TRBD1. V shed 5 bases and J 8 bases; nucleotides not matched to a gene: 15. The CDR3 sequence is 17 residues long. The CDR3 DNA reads TGTGCCAGCAGTGGCGGGGACAGGGAGCCCCTCGGCGAAAAACTGTTTTTT. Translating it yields CASSGGDREPLGEKLFF.

The CDR3, as DNA: TGTGCCAGCAGTGAAAGGGACAGGGGGCGTTACGAGCAGTACTTC. Its protein product is CASSERDRGRYEQYF. This chain connects TRBV12-3 or TRBV12-4 to TRBJ2-7; 12 bases match TRBD1. The CDR3 is 15 amino acids. V dropped 5 bases and J dropped 4; count of bases not matched to a gene: 6.

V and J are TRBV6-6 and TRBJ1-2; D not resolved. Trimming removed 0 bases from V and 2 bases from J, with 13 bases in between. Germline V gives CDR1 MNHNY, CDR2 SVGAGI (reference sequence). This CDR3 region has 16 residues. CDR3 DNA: TGTGCCAGCAGTTACTCGGGGTGGCAGACAAACTATGGCTACACCTTC. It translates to CASSYSGWQTNYGYTF.